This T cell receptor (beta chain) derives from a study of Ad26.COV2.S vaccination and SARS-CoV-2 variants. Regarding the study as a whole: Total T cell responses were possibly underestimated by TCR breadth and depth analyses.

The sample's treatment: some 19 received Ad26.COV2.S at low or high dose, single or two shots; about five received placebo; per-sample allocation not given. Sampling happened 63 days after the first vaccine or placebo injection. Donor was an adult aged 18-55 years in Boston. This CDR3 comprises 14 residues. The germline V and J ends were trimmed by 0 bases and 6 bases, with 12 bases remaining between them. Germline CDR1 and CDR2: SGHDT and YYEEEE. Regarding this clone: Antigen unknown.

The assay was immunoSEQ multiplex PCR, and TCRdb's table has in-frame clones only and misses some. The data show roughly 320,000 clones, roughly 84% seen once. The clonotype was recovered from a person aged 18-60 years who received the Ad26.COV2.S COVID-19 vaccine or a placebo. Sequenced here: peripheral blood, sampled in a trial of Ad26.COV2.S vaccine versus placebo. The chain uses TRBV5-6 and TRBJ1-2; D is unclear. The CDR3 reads CASSLGGRMDGYTF. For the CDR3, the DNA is TGTGCCAGCAGCTTGGGAGGCAGGATGGATGGCTACACCTTC.